This T cell receptor (beta chain) originates from a study of Ad26.COV2.S vaccination and SARS-CoV-2 variants. Produced via immunoSEQ multiplex PCR; TCRdb's table is partial and in-frame only. The sample holds about 420,000 clones; over 75% are singletons and the top ten take 3.6%. Treatment here: approximately 18 received Ad26.COV2.S at low or high dose, single or two shots; about 5 received placebo; per-sample allocation not given. Collection of the samples took place on day 63 after the first injection of vaccine or placebo. Donor was an adult aged 18-55 years in Boston. The CDR3 covers 16 residues. The V gene lost 5 bases and the J gene lost 0 bases, with 17 bases spanning the gap. Germline CDR1 SGHVS, CDR2 FNYEAQ.

Here the sequenced sample was peripheral blood, taken in a trial of Ad26.COV2.S vaccine versus placebo. The rearrangement joins TRBV7-6 to TRBJ2-7; D is possibly TRBD1 or TRBD2 (5 bases each). This receptor was identified in a person between 18 and 65 years old who received the Ad26.COV2.S COVID-19 vaccine or a placebo. CDR3 sequence: CASSLLVGRFSYEQYF. The CDR3 nucleotides are TGTGCCAGCAGCCTGTTGGTGGGACGATTCTCCTACGAGCAGTACTTC.